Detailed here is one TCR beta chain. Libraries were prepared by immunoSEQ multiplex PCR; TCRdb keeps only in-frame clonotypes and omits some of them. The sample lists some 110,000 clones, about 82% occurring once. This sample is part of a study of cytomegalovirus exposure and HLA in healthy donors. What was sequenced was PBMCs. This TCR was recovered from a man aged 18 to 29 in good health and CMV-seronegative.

This CDR3 is CATSRAGQGEGGELFF. The CDR3 coding sequence is TGTGCCACCAGCAGGGCTGGACAGGGGGAAGGCGGGGAGCTGTTTTTT. The V and J genes are TRBV15 and TRBJ2-2; TRBD1 agrees at 10 bases. The CDR3 runs 16 residues. The V and J ends lost 3 bases and 7 bases, in that order; junction bases with no gene match: 8. Germline values: CDR1 LNHNV, CDR2 YYDKDF (reference sequence).